Sequencing of this T cell receptor (beta chain) was carried out in a study of blood T cell repertoires in COVID-19. Study-wide context: T cells, B-cell-depleted T cells, or PBMCs provided the cDNA or gDNA that served as material.

Authors' analysis steps: The assay estimated nucleated cells by amplifying reference gene primers. Repertoires were generated with immunoSEQ multiplex PCR, while TCRdb's copy carries only in-frame clones and drops some. V, J and clone size are those of that table, while D and trimming were read from the DNA. The sample has fewer than 400,000 clones, around 83% seen once; the top ten hold about 2.7%. This CDR3 has 15 residues. Losses at the gene ends were 6 bases for V and 2 bases for J; bases not matched to a gene: 9. Germline V gene lookup returns CDR1 SNHLY and CDR2 FYNNEI. This chain uses TRBV2 with TRBJ2-5; 7 bases map to TRBD1. This TCR derives from a man aged 30-40 years with active or convalescent COVID-19. Source material: peripheral blood. CDR3 protein: CASRPGTAFQETQYF. DNA of the CDR3: TGTGCCAGCAGACCCGGGACAGCCTTTCAAGAGACCCAGTACTTC.